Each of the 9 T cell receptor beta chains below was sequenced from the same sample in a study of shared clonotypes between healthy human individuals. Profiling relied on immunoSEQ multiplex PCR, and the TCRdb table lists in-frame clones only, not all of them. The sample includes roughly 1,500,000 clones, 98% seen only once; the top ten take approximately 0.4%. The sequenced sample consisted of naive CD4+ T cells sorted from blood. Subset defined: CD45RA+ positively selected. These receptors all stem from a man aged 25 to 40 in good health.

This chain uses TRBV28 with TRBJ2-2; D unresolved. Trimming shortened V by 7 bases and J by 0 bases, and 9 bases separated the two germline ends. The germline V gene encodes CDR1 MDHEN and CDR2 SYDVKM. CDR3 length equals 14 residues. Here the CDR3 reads CASTQPTNTGELFF. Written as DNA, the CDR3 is TGTGCCAGCACTCAGCCGACGAACACCGGGGAGCTGTTTTTT.

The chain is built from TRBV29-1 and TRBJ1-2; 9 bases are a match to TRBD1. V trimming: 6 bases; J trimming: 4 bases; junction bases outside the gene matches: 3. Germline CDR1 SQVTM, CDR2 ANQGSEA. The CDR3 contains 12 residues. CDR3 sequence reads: CSVADRGYGYTF. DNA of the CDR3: TGCAGCGTAGCGGACAGGGGCTATGGCTACACCTTC.

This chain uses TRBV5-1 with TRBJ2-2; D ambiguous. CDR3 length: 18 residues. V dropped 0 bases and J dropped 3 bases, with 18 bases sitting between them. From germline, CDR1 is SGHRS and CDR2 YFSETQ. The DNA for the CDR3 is TGCGCCAGCAGCTTGGGGTATAGGCCAGGTAGCTACACCGGGGAGCTGTTTTTT. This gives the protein CASSLGYRPGSYTGELFF.

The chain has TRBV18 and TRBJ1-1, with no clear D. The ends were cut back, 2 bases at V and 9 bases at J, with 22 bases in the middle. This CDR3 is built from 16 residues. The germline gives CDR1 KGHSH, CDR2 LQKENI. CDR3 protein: CASSPSGSGPVRKAFF. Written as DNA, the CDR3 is TGTGCCAGCTCACCATCCGGAAGTGGTCCAGTCCGGAAAGCTTTCTTT.

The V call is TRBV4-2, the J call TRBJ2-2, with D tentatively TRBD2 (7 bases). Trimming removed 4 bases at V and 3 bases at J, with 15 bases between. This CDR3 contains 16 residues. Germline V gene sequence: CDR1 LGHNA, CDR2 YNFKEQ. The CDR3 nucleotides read TGTGCCAGCAGCCCGGGGGGCCGCGGACACACCGGGGAGCTGTTTTTT. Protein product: CASSPGGRGHTGELFF.

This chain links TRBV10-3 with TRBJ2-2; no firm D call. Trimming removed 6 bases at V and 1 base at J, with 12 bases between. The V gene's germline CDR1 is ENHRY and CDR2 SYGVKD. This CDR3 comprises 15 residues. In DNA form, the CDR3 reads TGTGCCATCAGCGACGTGGCGGAGAACACCGGGGAGCTGTTTTTT. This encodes CAISDVAENTGELFF.

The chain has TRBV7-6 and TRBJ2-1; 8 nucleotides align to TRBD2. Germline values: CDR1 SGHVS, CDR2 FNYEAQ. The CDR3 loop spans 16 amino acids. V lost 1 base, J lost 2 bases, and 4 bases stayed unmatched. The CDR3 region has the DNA TGTGCCAGCAGCTTAGGTTTGCGGGAGGCCTACAATGAGCAGTTCTTC. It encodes CASSLGLREAYNEQFF.

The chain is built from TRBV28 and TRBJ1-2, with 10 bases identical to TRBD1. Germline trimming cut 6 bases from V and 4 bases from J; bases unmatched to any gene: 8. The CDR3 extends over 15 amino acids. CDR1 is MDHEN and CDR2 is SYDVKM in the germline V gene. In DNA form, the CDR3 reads TGTGCCAGCAGCTCCCCGGGACAGGGGTTCTATGGCTACACCTTC. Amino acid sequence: CASSSPGQGFYGYTF.

Written as DNA, the CDR3 is TGTGCCAGCGGCGGGGGTACGGGGGGGACCCAGTACTTC. Translating gives CASGGGTGGTQYF. The chain uses TRBV6-1 and TRBJ2-5; 7 bases are shared with TRBD2. With V trimmed by 8 bases and J by 7 bases, 10 bases remained unmatched. The CDR3 consists of 13 residues. The germline gives CDR1 MNHNS, CDR2 SASEGT.